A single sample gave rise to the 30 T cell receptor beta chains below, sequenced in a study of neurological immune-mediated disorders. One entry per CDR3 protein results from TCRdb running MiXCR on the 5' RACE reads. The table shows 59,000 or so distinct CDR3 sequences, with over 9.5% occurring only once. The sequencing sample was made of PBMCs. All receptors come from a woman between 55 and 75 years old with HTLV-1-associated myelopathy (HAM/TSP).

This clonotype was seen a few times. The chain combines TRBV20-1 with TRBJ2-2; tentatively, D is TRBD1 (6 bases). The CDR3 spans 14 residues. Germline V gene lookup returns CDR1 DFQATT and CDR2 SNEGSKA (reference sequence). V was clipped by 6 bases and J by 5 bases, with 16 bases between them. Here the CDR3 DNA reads TGCAGTGCGGTACAGGGTACCGGGACCGGGGAGCTGTTTTTT. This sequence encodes CSAVQGTGTGELFF.

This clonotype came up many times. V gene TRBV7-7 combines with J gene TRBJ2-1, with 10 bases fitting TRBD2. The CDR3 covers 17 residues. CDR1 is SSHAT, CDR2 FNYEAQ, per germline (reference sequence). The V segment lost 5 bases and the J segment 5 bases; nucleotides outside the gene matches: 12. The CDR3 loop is CASSLSGLAASNNEQFF. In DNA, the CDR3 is TGTGCCAGCAGCCTATCCGGACTAGCGGCTTCTAACAATGAGCAGTTCTTC.

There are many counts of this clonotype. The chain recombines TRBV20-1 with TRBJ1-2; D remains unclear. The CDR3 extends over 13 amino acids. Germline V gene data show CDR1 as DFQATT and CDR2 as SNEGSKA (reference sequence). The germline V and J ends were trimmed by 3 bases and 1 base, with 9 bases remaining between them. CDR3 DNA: TGCAGTGCTAGGTCCCGGGTTAACTATGGCTACACCTTC. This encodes CSARSRVNYGYTF.

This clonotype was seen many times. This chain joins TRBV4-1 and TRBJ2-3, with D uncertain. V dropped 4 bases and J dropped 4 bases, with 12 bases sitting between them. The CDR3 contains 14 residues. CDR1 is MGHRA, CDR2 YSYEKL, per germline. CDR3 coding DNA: TGCGCCAGCAGCCTCCCCGCCCAAGCAGATACGCAGTATTTT. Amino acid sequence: CASSLPAQADTQYF.

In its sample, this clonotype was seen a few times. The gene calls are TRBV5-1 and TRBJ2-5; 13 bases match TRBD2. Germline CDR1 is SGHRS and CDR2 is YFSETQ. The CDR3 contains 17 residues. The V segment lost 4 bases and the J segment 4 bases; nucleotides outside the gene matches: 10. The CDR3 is CASSPGTSGNAGETQYF. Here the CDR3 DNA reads TGCGCCAGCAGCCCAGGGACTAGCGGGAACGCGGGAGAGACCCAGTACTTC.

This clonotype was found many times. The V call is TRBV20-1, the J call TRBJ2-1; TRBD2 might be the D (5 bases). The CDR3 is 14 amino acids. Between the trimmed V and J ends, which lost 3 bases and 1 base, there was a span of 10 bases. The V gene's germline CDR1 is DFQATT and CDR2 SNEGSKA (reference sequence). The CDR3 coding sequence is TGCAGTGCTAGTCCGACTATTTCCTACAATGAGCAGTTCTTC. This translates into CSASPTISYNEQFF.

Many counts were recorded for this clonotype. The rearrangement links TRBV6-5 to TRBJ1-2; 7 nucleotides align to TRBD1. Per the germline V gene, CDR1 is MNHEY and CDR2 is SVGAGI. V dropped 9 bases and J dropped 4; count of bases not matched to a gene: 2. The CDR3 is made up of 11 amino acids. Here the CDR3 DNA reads TGTGCCAGTTCAGGGGGCTATGGCTACACCTTC. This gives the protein CASSGGYGYTF.

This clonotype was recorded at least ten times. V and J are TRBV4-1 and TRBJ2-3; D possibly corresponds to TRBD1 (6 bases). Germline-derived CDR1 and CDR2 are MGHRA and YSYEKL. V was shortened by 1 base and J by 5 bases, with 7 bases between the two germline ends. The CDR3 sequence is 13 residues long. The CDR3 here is CASSQAGVDTQYF. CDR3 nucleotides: TGCGCCAGCAGCCAAGCAGGGGTAGATACGCAGTATTTT.

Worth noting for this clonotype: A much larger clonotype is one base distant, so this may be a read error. The CDR3 region has the DNA TGTGCCAGCAATAGGGTGGCGGAGACCCAGTACTTC. It specifies CASNRVAETQYF. V is TRBV6-6 and J is TRBJ2-5, with D unclear. Germline V gives CDR1 MNHNY, CDR2 SVGAGI (reference sequence). V was shortened by 7 bases and J by 5 bases, with 11 bases between the two germline ends. The CDR3 totals 12 residues.

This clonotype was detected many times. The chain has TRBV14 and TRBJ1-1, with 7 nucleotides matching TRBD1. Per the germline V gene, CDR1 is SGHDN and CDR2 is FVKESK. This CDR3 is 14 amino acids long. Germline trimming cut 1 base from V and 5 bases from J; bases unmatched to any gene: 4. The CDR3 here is CASSQARGRTEAFF. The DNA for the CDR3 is TGTGCCAGCAGCCAAGCTAGGGGGCGAACTGAAGCTTTCTTT.

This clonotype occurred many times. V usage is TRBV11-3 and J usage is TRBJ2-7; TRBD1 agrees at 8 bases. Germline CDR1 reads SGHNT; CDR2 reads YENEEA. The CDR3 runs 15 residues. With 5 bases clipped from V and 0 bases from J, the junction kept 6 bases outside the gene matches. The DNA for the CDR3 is TGTGCCAGCAGCCCCGGACAGGGAATCTCCTACGAGCAGTACTTC. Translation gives CASSPGQGISYEQYF.

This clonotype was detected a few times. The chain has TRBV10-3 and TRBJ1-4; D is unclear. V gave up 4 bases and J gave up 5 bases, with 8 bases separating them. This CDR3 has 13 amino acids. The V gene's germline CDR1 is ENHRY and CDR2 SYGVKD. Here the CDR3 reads CAISVSQNEKLFF. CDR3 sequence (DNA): TGTGCCATCAGTGTCAGTCAGAATGAAAAACTGTTTTTT.

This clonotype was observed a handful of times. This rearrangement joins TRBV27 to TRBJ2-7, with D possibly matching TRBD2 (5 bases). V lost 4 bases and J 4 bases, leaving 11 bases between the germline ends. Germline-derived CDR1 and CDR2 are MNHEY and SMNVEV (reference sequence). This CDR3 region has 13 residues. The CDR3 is CASSSHGGYEQYF. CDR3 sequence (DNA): TGTGCCAGCAGTTCCCATGGCGGGTACGAGCAGTACTTC.

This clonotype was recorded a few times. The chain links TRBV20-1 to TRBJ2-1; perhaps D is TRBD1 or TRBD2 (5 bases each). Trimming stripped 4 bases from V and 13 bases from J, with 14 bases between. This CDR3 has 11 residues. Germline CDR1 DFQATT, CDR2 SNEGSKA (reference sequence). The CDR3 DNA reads TGCAGTGCTATCGAGCAACGGGGCCAGTTCTTC. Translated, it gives CSAIEQRGQFF.

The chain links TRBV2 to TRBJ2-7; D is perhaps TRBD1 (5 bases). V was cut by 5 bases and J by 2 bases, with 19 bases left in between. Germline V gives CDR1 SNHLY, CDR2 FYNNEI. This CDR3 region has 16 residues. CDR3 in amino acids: CASSSTPRESTYEQYF. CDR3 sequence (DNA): TGTGCCAGCAGTTCCACTCCCAGGGAAAGTACCTACGAGCAGTACTTC.

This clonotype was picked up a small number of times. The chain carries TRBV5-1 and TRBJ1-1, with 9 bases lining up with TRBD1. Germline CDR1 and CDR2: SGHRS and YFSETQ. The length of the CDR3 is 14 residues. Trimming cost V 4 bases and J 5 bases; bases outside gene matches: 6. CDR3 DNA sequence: TGCGCCAGCAGCAGACAGGGGGGTAGGACTGAAGCTTTCTTT. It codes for CASSRQGGRTEAFF.

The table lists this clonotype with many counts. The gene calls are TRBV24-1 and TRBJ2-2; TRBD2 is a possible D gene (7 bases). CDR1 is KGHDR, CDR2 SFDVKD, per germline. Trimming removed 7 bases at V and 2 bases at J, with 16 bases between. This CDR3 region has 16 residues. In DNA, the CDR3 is TGTGCCACCAGAGCAAACAGGGAGGGAAACACCGGGGAGCTGTTTTTT. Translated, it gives CATRANREGNTGELFF.

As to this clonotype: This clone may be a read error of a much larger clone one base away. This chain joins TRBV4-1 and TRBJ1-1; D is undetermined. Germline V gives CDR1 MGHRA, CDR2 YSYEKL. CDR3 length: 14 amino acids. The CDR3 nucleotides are TGCGGCAACAGCTCTCGACGGTCGGACACTGAAGCTTTCTTT. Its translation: CGNSSRRSDTEAFF.

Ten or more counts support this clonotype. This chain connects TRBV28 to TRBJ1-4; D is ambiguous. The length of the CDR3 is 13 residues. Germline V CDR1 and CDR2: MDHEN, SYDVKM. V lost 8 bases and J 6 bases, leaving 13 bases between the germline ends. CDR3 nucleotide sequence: TGTGCCAGCTCACCGCCATCTTATGAAAAACTGTTTTTT. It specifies CASSPPSYEKLFF.

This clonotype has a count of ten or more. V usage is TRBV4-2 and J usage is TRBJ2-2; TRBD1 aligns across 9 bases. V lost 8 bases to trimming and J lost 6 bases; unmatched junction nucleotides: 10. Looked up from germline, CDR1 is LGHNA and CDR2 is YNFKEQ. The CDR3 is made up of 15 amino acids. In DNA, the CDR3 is TGTGCCAGCGGTGGGACAGGGAGCGAAGCCGGGGAGCTGTTTTTT. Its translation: CASGGTGSEAGELFF.

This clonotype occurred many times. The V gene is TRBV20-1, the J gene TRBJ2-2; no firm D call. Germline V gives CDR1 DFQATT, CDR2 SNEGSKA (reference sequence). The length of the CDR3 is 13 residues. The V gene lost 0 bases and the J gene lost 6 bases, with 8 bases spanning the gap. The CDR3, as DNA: TGCAGTGCTAGAGATATTAAGGCCGGGGAGCTGTTTTTT. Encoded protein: CSARDIKAGELFF.

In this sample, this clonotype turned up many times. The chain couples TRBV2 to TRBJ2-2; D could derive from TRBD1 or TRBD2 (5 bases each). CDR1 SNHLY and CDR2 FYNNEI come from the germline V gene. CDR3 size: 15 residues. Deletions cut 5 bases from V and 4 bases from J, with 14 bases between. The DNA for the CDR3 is TGTGCCAGCAGTCGGGGACCCCGCATCACCGGGGAGCTGTTTTTT. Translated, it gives CASSRGPRITGELFF.

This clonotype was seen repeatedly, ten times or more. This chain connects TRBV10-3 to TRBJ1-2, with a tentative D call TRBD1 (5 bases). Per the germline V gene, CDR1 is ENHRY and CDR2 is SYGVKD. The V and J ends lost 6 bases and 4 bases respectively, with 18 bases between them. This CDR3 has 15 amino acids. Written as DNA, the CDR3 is TGTGCCATCAGCGATACAGGTAGCCCAGTCTATGGCTACACCTTC. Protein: CAISDTGSPVYGYTF.

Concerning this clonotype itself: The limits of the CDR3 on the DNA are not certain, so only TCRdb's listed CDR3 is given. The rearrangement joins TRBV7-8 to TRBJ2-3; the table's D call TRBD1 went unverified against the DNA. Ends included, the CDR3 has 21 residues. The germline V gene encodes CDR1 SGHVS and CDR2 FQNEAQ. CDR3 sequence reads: CASSFYICSATRARRADTQYF.

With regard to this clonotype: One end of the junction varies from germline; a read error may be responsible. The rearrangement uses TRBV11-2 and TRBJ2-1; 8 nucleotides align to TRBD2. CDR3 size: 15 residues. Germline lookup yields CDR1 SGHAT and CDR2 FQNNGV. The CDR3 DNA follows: TGTGCCAGCGTAAGGAACGGGAGGGCCTACAATGAGGAGTTCTTC. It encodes CASVRNGRAYNEEFF.

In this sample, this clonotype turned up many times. The CDR3 protein is CSASPQITGVKNIQYF. Here the CDR3 DNA reads TGCAGTGCTAGCCCCCAGATCACAGGGGTTAAAAACATTCAGTACTTC. The chain combines TRBV20-1 with TRBJ2-4, with 7 bases matching TRBD1. The CDR3 spans 16 residues. The V and J ends lost 3 bases and 4 bases, in that order; junction bases with no gene match: 12. The germline gives CDR1 DFQATT, CDR2 SNEGSKA (reference sequence).

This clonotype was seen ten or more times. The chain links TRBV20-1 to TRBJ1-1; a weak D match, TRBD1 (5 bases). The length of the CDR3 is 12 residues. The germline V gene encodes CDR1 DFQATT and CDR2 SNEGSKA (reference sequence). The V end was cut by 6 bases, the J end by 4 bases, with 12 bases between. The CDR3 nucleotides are TGCAGTGCCCTACGGGGGACCACTGAAGCTTTCTTT. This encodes CSALRGTTEAFF.

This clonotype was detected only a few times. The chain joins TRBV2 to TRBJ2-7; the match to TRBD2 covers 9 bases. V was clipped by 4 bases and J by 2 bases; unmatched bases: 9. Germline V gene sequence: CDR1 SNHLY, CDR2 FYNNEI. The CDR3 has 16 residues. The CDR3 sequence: CASSVNSGSSTYEQYF. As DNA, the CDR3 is TGTGCCAGCAGTGTTAATAGCGGGAGTTCTACCTACGAGCAGTACTTC.

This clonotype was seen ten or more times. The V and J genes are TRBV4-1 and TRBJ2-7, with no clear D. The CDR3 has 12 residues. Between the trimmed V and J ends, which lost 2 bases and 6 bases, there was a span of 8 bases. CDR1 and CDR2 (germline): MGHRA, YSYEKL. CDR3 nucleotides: TGCGCCAGCAGCCAACCCTTAGGCGAGCAGTACTTC. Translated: CASSQPLGEQYF.

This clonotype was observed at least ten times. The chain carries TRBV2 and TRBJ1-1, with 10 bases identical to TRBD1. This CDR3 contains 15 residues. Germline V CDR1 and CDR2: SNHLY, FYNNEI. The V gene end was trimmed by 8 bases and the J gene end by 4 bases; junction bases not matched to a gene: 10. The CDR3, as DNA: TGTGCCAGCTGCTTGTCTGGGACAGGGGTCACTGAAGCTTTCTTT. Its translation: CASCLSGTGVTEAFF.